This T cell receptor beta chain was observed in a study of cytomegalovirus exposure and HLA in healthy donors. Trimming left V 5 bases short and J 4 bases short, with 20 bases between. The length of the CDR3 is 16 residues. Germline-derived CDR1 and CDR2 are SGHTA and FQGTGA. Although they were nominally healthy when sampled, donors likely had unrecorded immune exposures. The study, taken as a whole, reports: The study recorded 150 to 200 TCR beta chains that were cytomegalovirus-associated. The authors reported that TCR beta sequences could predict HLA-A and HLA-B alleles. These predictions were accurate for most subjects in the first cohort.

It was with 60 Vbeta and 13 Jbeta primers that the PCR ran. Generated by immunoSEQ multiplex PCR, the TCRdb table keeps only in-frame clones and is missing some. The data contain 190,000 or so clones, more than 75% of them singletons. This clone was seen just once. Antigen specificity is unknown. The specimen was PBMCs. The sequence was collected from a male donor in good health and CMV-seropositive. V and J are TRBV7-3 and TRBJ1-2, with D perhaps matching TRBD1 (5 bases). This CDR3 is CASSPGPSPKGYGYTF. The CDR3 DNA reads as TGTGCCAGCAGCCCAGGGCCTTCGCCAAAGGGCTATGGCTACACCTTC.